The rows below give T cell receptor beta chains drawn from one sample of a study of CD8 T cells in Susac syndrome. A single record per CDR3 protein comes from TCRdb applying MiXCR to the immunoSEQ multiplex PCR reads. Of 250,000 to 350,000 distinct CDR3 sequences listed, approximately 84% are singletons. What was sequenced was CD8+ T cells from PBMCs. All receptors derive from a human donor with multiple sclerosis. Both conserved end residues are part of each CDR3. The D gene is left open where the match is weak. Not all rows give a size; the values are once, few, many and, for expanded clones, a class.

d_gene	abundance	v_gene	j_gene	CDR3nt	CDR3aa
-	-	TRBV28	TRBJ1-5	TGTGCCAGCAGTTTAGTCCGTCAGAATCAGCCCCAGCATTTT	CASSLVRQNQPQHF
TRBD1	few	TRBV9	TRBJ2-7	TGTGCCAGCAGCGCGGGACAGGTTGCGTACGAGCAGTACTTC	CASSAGQVAYEQYF
TRBD2	-	TRBV7-6	TRBJ2-7	TGTGCCAGCAGCAGTGGGCGGGAGGGCCTCGAGCAGTACTTC	CASSSGREGLEQYF
TRBD2	-	TRBV20-1	TRBJ2-7	TGCAGTGCTAGTTGGCTAGCGGGCTCCTACGAGCAGTACTTC	CSASWLAGSYEQYF
-	-	TRBV9	TRBJ2-1	TGTGCCAGCAGTCCCGACCGGGGATCCTACAATGAGCAGTTCTTC	CASSPDRGSYNEQFF
-	-	TRBV5-8	TRBJ2-1	TGTGCCAGCAGCTTGGGGTCGTTCGATGAGCAGTTCTTC	CASSLGSFDEQFF
-	-	TRBV28	TRBJ2-2	TGTGCCAGCAGTTATACAACCGGGGAGCTGTTTTTT	CASSYTTGELFF
-	-	TRBV15	TRBJ2-1	TGTGCCACCCAATCGGACTACAATGAGCAGTTCTTC	CATQSDYNEQFF
TRBD2	-	TRBV29-1	TRBJ2-7	TGCAGCGTTGAGGGACTAGAGCTTTACGAGCAGTACTTC	CSVEGLELYEQYF
-	-	TRBV7-9	TRBJ2-5	TGTGCCAGCAGCGCGCCGGGGCTCCAAGAGACCCAGTACTTC	CASSAPGLQETQYF
-	-	TRBV29-1	TRBJ2-7	TGCAGCGTTCTAAGGACCATAAGGCGGGGCCTCTCCTACGAGCAGTACTTC	CSVLRTIRRGLSYEQYF
TRBD2	-	TRBV30	TRBJ2-1	TGTGCCTGGAATGTAGCGGGGACAAACAATGAGCAGTTCTTC	CAWNVAGTNNEQFF
-	-	TRBV7-9	TRBJ2-1	TGTGCCAGCAGCCCACCAGGACGGGGACCTGAGCAGTTCTTC	CASSPPGRGPEQFF
-	-	TRBV7-6	TRBJ2-4	TGTGCCAGCAGCTTAGCGATGGACACGAAACCACAGTACTTC	CASSLAMDTKPQYF
-	once	TRBV20-1	TRBJ1-4	TGCAGTGCTAGAGATCTCCAGGGCCTTAATGAAAAACTGTTTTTT	CSARDLQGLNEKLFF
TRBD1	few	TRBV11-2	TRBJ2-7	TGTGCCAGCAGCTTGGAAACAGGGGACGAGCAGTACTTC	CASSLETGDEQYF
TRBD1	-	TRBV2	TRBJ1-2	TGTGCCAGCAAAGTACAGGGGATTAACTATGGCTACACCTTC	CASKVQGINYGYTF
-	-	TRBV20-1	TRBJ2-3	TGCAGTGCTAGCCGGCTAGCGCCGAGCACAGATACGCAGTATTTT	CSASRLAPSTDTQYF
-	-	TRBV27	TRBJ2-7	TGTGCCAGCAGTTTAACCCAGACCTACGAGCAGTACTTC	CASSLTQTYEQYF
-	-	TRBV14	TRBJ2-5	TGTGCCAGCAGTACTAATGGACTGAACCAAGAGACCCAGTACTTC	CASSTNGLNQETQYF
-	-	TRBV30	TRBJ1-2	TGTGCCTGGAGTGTCCAACCCGGCGAACCCTATGGCTACACCTTC	CAWSVQPGEPYGYTF
-	few	TRBV12-5	TRBJ1-1	TGTGCTAGTGCCCAGAGGTTAGCTTTCTTT	CASAQRLAFF
TRBD1	-	TRBV7-9	TRBJ2-1	TGTGCCAGCAGCTTAGTTCGCGGGACAGGGATAGTCAATGAGCAGTTCTTC	CASSLVRGTGIVNEQFF
-	-	TRBV7-9	TRBJ2-7	TGTGCCAGCAGCTTCCGGGACCAGTCCTACGAGCAGTACTTC	CASSFRDQSYEQYF
-	-	TRBV7-9	TRBJ2-3	TGTGCCAGCAGCTTAGTAGTCGCAGATACGCAGTATTTT	CASSLVVADTQYF
-	-	TRBV19	TRBJ1-1	TGTGCCACTTCCCCGTGGGGGGGAGACACTGAAGCTTTCTTT	CATSPWGGDTEAFF
-	-	TRBV7-3	TRBJ2-1	TGTGCCAGCAGCTTAGGGTATGGCTACAATGAGCAGTTCTTC	CASSLGYGYNEQFF
TRBD1	-	TRBV20-1	TRBJ2-7	TGCAGTGCTCGGGACAGGATGAGCTCCTACGAGCAGTACTTC	CSARDRMSSYEQYF
TRBD1	-	TRBV12-3/TRBV12-4	TRBJ2-7	TGTGCCAGCAGTTCCCGGGACAGTCATTCTTACGAGCAGTACTTC	CASSSRDSHSYEQYF
-	-	TRBV2	TRBJ2-7	TGTGCCAGCGACCTCAGACCCACCGAGCAGTACTTC	CASDLRPTEQYF
-	-	TRBV12-3/TRBV12-4	TRBJ2-7	TGTGCCAGCATGACAGGACCTGCGGCCTACGAGCAGTACTTC	CASMTGPAAYEQYF
-	-	TRBV7-9	TRBJ2-7	TGTGCCAGCAGCTTAGCTGGGACTCTACTCGAGCAGTACTTC	CASSLAGTLLEQYF
-	-	TRBV28	TRBJ2-4	TGTGCCAGCAGTTTCCCGCGGGACTCACTAGCCAAAAACATTCAGTACTTC	CASSFPRDSLAKNIQYF
TRBD2	-	TRBV2	TRBJ2-3	TGTGCCAGCAGGGGTACTAGCGAACCCACAGATACGCAGTATTTT	CASRGTSEPTDTQYF
-	-	TRBV19	TRBJ1-5	TGTGCCAGTAGTATAGATCGGGACTCTCAGCCCCAGCATTTT	CASSIDRDSQPQHF
-	-	TRBV7-9	TRBJ1-5	TGTGCCAGCAGCTTAGGGAGATTGGTGAATAGCAATCAGCCCCAGCATTTT	CASSLGRLVNSNQPQHF
TRBD2	once	TRBV7-9	TRBJ2-3	TGTGCCAGCAGCCGCGGGACTAGCGGGGCCACAGATACGCAGTATTTT	CASSRGTSGATDTQYF
-	-	TRBV14	TRBJ2-5	TGTGCCAGCAGCCAAGAGGGTGGGGAGACCCAGTACTTC	CASSQEGGETQYF
-	-	TRBV27	TRBJ1-2	TGTGCCAGCAGCCCCAGGGGCGGGAGAGGCTACACCTTC	CASSPRGGRGYTF
-	-	TRBV9	TRBJ2-7	TGTGCCAGCAGCTCCGGACCGGCTTTCTACGAGCAGTACTTC	CASSSGPAFYEQYF
-	-	TRBV15	TRBJ2-7	TGTGCCACCAGCAGAGATAGGGACAACTCCTACGAGCAGTACTTC	CATSRDRDNSYEQYF
-	few	TRBV11-2	TRBJ2-5	TGTGCCAGCAGCTTAGCCCCGAGAGAGACCCAGTACTTC	CASSLAPRETQYF
TRBD2	-	TRBV27	TRBJ2-1	TGTGCCAGCAGTTTGTCTAGCGGAGAGATATACAATGAGCAGTTCTTC	CASSLSSGEIYNEQFF
-	-	TRBV30	TRBJ1-3	TGTGCCTGGAGGAGGGGAGGAAACACCATATATTTT	CAWRRGGNTIYF
TRBD1	-	TRBV12-3/TRBV12-4	TRBJ2-5	TGTGCCAGCAGTGCACCTGACAGGGGGGGAGAGACCCAGTACTTC	CASSAPDRGGETQYF
TRBD1	-	TRBV10-3	TRBJ1-6	TGTGCCATCAGTGACCCAAGGGGGAGACAGGGGAGTGGAAATTCACCCCTCCACTTT	CAISDPRGRQGSGNSPLHF
TRBD1	-	TRBV4-1	TRBJ2-7	TGCGCCAGCAGCCACCGAATCCTGAAGACAGGGGGATCCTACGAGCAGTACTTC	CASSHRILKTGGSYEQYF
-	-	TRBV7-9	TRBJ2-7	TGTGCCAGCAGCGCACACAATCAGGGCTACGAGCAGTACTTC	CASSAHNQGYEQYF
TRBD1	once	TRBV29-1	TRBJ2-3	TGCAGCGTTGATGTGTCAGGGGGCATAGATACGCAGTATTTT	CSVDVSGGIDTQYF
TRBD1	-	TRBV15	TRBJ1-5	TGTGCCACCAGCAGCGCCGGGACAGAGAATCAGCCCCAGCATTTT	CATSSAGTENQPQHF
TRBD1	-	TRBV9	TRBJ2-3	TGTGCCAGCAGCGTAGGAGGACAGGGGGCGCAGTATTTT	CASSVGGQGAQYF
-	-	TRBV9	TRBJ2-1	TGTGCCAGCAGCGTAGTTAGCGGATCTCACAATGAGCAGTTCTTC	CASSVVSGSHNEQFF
-	-	TRBV27	TRBJ1-1	TGTGCCAGCAGTGCGAATATGGGGGCTTTCTTT	CASSANMGAFF
TRBD1	-	TRBV9	TRBJ1-2	TGTGCCAGCAGCGTAGCTAGCAGGACAGGAGGCGATGGCTACACCTTC	CASSVASRTGGDGYTF
-	-	TRBV13	TRBJ2-3	TGTGCCAGCAGCCGTGTAAATACGCAGTATTTT	CASSRVNTQYF
TRBD2	-	TRBV19	TRBJ2-2	TGTGCCAGTAGCCGTACCCCGGTGGGACTAGCGGGAGGGTCGAACACCGGGGAGCTGTTTTTT	CASSRTPVGLAGGSNTGELFF
-	few	TRBV12-3/TRBV12-4	TRBJ1-5	TGTGCCAGCAGTCCGGCCCGTCAGCCCCAGCATTTT	CASSPARQPQHF
-	-	TRBV14	TRBJ1-2	TGTGCCAGCAGCCAAGAGCGAGGGATTTATGGCTACACCTTC	CASSQERGIYGYTF
-	-	TRBV10-3	TRBJ2-1	TGTGCCATCATGGGGGGAGGCTACAATGAGCAGTTCTTC	CAIMGGGYNEQFF